The T cell receptor (beta chain) described here comes from a study of T cells after yellow fever vaccination. Study context: Libraries from low-cell-number fractions were prepared with the SMART-Seq v4 Ultra Low Input RNA kit. Broader study findings: The booster saw the reappearance of most primary-vaccination clones (about 95% CD4, about 85% CD8).

By 5'RACE template switching, TCR cDNA was produced, with a universal primer site and UMIs added in the process. TCRdb reprocessed the 5' RACE reads with MiXCR, giving one entry per CDR3 protein. The data show under 700,000 distinct CDR3 sequences, roughly a sixth seen once. Regarding this clonotype: Antigen specificity is unknown.

Trimming cost V 5 bases and J 3 bases, with 14 bases left between them. CDR1 SGHTA and CDR2 FQGNSA come from the germline V gene. The CDR3 totals 15 residues. This receptor was obtained from a man aged 18-30 years who received the YFV17D yellow fever vaccine. The sequencing here drew on PBMCs, taken about 5 days after the first yellow fever vaccination. The rearrangement links TRBV7-2 to TRBJ2-1, with a weak D call TRBD2 (6 bases). CDR3 nucleotide sequence: TGTGCCAGCAGCCTGGGGGGATACCTCTACAATGAGCAGTTCTTC. Protein product: CASSLGGYLYNEQFF.